This T cell receptor (beta chain) was profiled in a study of blood T cell repertoires in COVID-19. The overall study: Collection of acute and convalescent COVID-19 samples took place in the United States, Italy and Spain. Sources were T cells, B-cell-depleted T cells, or PBMCs; the material itself was cDNA or gDNA.

In the original analysis: Amplifying reference gene primers gave estimates of nucleated cell counts. This table comes from immunoSEQ multiplex PCR, and its TCRdb copy is limited to in-frame clones, with some not included. V, J and clone size derive from that table, while D and trimming were established from the DNA sequence. The sample shows 200,000 or so clones, 92% of them seen only once. The CDR3 is made up of 16 amino acids. With 3 bases removed from V and 4 bases from J, the gap between germline ends came to 17 bases. CDR1 SGDLS and CDR2 YYNGEE come from the germline V gene. One Seattle source followed patients from active infection through their disease course.

Sample: peripheral blood. The chain couples TRBV9 to TRBJ1-3; the D gene is possibly TRBD1 (5 bases). This sequence was found in a man aged 55 to 69 with COVID-19, enrolled during active disease. The chain's CDR3 is CASSGGDPLYGNTIYF. The CDR3 DNA follows: TGTGCCAGCAGCGGCGGGGACCCCCTTTACGGAAACACCATATATTTT.